The next 4 T cell receptor beta chains were all read from a single sample in a study of T cell repertoires in cytomegalovirus infection. MiXCR, applied by TCRdb to the reads, yields one record per CDR3 protein. The sample lists 250,000 to 300,000 distinct CDR3 sequences; roughly 24% were seen once. The source material was PBMCs. The receptors come from a human donor in good health (CMV status not recorded). Some clones in this sample may be carry-over from other donors' samples.

The rearrangement links TRBV28 to TRBJ2-2; D is perhaps TRBD1 (7 bases). There are 16 residues in the CDR3. CDR1 and CDR2 (germline): MDHEN, SYDVKM. Trimming took off 5 bases at V and 15 bases at J, with 28 bases between the two ends. In DNA, the CDR3 is TGTGCCAGCAGTCCCGACAGGGCAGGCATTATCGGCGGGGTGTTTTTT. It codes for CASSPDRAGIIGGVFF.

This sequence joins TRBV11-2 and TRBJ2-7; 10 nucleotides align to TRBD1. The germline CDR1 and CDR2 sequences are SGHAT and FQNNGV. This CDR3 comprises 15 residues. V lost 5 bases, J lost 6 bases, and 10 bases stayed unmatched. The CDR3 DNA is TGTGCCAGCAGCCCCCCACGGGACAGGGGCCTCGAGCAGTACTTC. It yields the protein CASSPPRDRGLEQYF. Full variable domain (missing parts from reference TRBV11-2 and TRBJ2-7): EAGVAQSPRYKIIEKRQSVAFWCNPISGHATLYWYQQILGQGPKLLIQFQNNGVVDDSQLPKDRFSAERLKGVDSTLKIQPAKLEDSAVYLCASSPPRDRGLEQYFGPGTRLTVT.

With regard to this clonotype: A read error may account for a junction end that differs from germline. The rearrangement links TRBV28 to TRBJ2-7, with TRBD1 matching 8 bases. The CDR3 covers 14 residues. Germline V gene lookup returns CDR1 MDHEN and CDR2 SYDVKM. CDR3 sequence (DNA): TGTGCCAGCAGTTTGCTGACAGGGGCGTACGTGCAGTACTTC. It codes for CASSLLTGAYVQYF. Complete variable domain (other parts from reference TRBV28 and TRBJ2-7): DVKVTQSSRYLVKRTGEKVFLECVQDMDHENMFWYRQDPGLGLRLIYFSYDVKMKEKGDIPEGYSVSREKKERFSLILESASTNQTSMYLCASSLLTGAYVQYFGPGTRLTVT.

At least ten counts were recorded for this clonotype. V is TRBV7-9 and J is TRBJ2-2, with D possibly being TRBD1 or TRBD2 (6 bases each). Germline-derived CDR1 and CDR2 are SEHNR and FQNEAQ (reference sequence). V dropped 8 bases and J dropped 7 bases, with 14 bases sitting between them. The CDR3 has 13 amino acids. This CDR3 reads CASHHGGGGELFF. The DNA for the CDR3 is TGTGCCAGCCACCACGGAGGGGGCGGGGAGCTGTTTTTT. The whole variable domain, remainder taken from reference TRBV7-9 and TRBJ2-2, is DTGVSQNPRHKITKRGQNVTFRCDPISEHNRLYWYRQTLGQGPEFLTYFQNEAQLEKSRLLSDRFSAERPKGSFSTLEIQRTEQGDSAMYLCASHHGGGGELFFGEGSRLTVL.